This T cell receptor (beta chain) originates from a study of T cells after yellow fever vaccination. Study-wide points: Within FACS-sorted repertoires, abundant clonotypes contaminating from the bulk population could be present.

A universal primer site and UMIs were added as TCR cDNA was made by 5'RACE template switching. TCRdb itself ran the 5' RACE reads through MiXCR, one entry per CDR3 protein. This table holds more than 350,000 distinct CDR3 sequences, around 10% found once. About this clonotype: Its specificity is not known.

V dropped 5 bases and J dropped 0; count of bases not matched to a gene: 3. The germline gives CDR1 DFQATT, CDR2 SNEGSKA (reference sequence). The CDR3 covers 15 residues. The sequence was collected from a young man who received the YFV17D yellow fever vaccine. The rearrangement uses TRBV20-1 and TRBJ2-2; 10 bases fit TRBD1. Source: PBMCs, taken on the day of the first yellow fever vaccination. The CDR3: CSAPGQGANTGELFF. The CDR3, as DNA: TGCAGTGCTCCCGGACAGGGGGCGAACACCGGGGAGCTGTTTTTT.